These T cell receptor beta chains were read from a single sample in a study of spatial heterogeneity in lung cancer. TCRdb reprocessed the 5' RACE reads via MiXCR and lists one record per CDR3 protein. This sample has a few thousand distinct CDR3 sequences, with roughly an eighth found just once. Specimen: lung tumor tissue, collected at surgery. The source is a male donor with early-stage non-small cell lung cancer. Each CDR3 is given with its conserved first and last residue. D genes are given only for firm matches. Not all rows give a size; the values are once, few, many and, for expanded clones, a class.

j_call: TRBJ2-1
d_call: .
v_call: TRBV2
clone_size: .
cdr3_length: 10
cdr3_nt: TGTGCCAGCAAGGTGGAGGTACTGTTCTTC
cdr3_aa: CASKVEVLFF

j_call: TRBJ1-6
d_call: .
v_call: TRBV7-2
clone_size: .
cdr3_length: 13
cdr3_nt: TGTGCCAGCAGCTTGGTCAAGGATTCACCCCTCCACTTT
cdr3_aa: CASSLVKDSPLHF

j_call: TRBJ2-7
d_call: TRBD2
v_call: TRBV4-1
clone_size: few
cdr3_length: 14
cdr3_nt: TGCGCCAGCAGCTCCGGGGGGGGCCTCTACGAGCAGTACTTC
cdr3_aa: CASSSGGGLYEQYF

j_call: TRBJ1-4
d_call: TRBD1
v_call: TRBV4-1
clone_size: .
cdr3_length: 16
cdr3_nt: TGCGCCAGCAGCCTGACAGGGGGCTCAACTAATGAAAAACTGTTTTTT
cdr3_aa: CASSLTGGSTNEKLFF

j_call: TRBJ2-5
d_call: .
v_call: TRBV4-3
clone_size: medium-sized
cdr3_length: 14
cdr3_nt: TGCGCCAGCAGCCAAGAGACGTATGGAGAGACCCAGTACTTC
cdr3_aa: CASSQETYGETQYF

j_call: TRBJ2-3
d_call: TRBD2
v_call: TRBV11-1
clone_size: .
cdr3_length: 17
cdr3_nt: TGTGCCAGCAGCAAAGGGACTAGCGGGGGGGCCTCAGATACGCAGTATTTT
cdr3_aa: CASSKGTSGGASDTQYF

j_call: TRBJ2-7
d_call: TRBD2
v_call: TRBV4-1
clone_size: many
cdr3_length: 16
cdr3_nt: TGCGCCAGCAGCCGCGGGACTAGCGGGACCATCTACGAGCAGTACTTC
cdr3_aa: CASSRGTSGTIYEQYF

j_call: TRBJ2-2
d_call: .
v_call: TRBV11-3
clone_size: .
cdr3_length: 15
cdr3_nt: TGTGCCAGCAGCCCGGACACGGCCGGTACCGGGGAGCTGTTTTTT
cdr3_aa: CASSPDTAGTGELFF

j_call: TRBJ2-2
d_call: .
v_call: TRBV20-1
clone_size: many
cdr3_length: 15
cdr3_nt: TGCAGTGCTAGAGCCCTGGGCCAGAACACCGGGGAGCTGTTTTTT
cdr3_aa: CSARALGQNTGELFF

j_call: TRBJ1-6
d_call: .
v_call: TRBV6-5
clone_size: medium-sized
cdr3_length: 15
cdr3_nt: TGTGCCAGCAGTAAGCGGGGTGCGAGGAATTCACCCCTCCACTTT
cdr3_aa: CASSKRGARNSPLHF

j_call: TRBJ2-2
d_call: TRBD1
v_call: TRBV6-5
clone_size: medium-sized
cdr3_length: 19
cdr3_nt: TGTGCCAGCAGTTACTCGATAACCCGGACAGGGCTTTCCAACGGGGAGCTGTTTTTT
cdr3_aa: CASSYSITRTGLSNGELFF

j_call: TRBJ2-6
d_call: .
v_call: TRBV12-5
clone_size: medium-sized
cdr3_length: 15
cdr3_nt: TGTGCTAGTGGTTTGGGGGTGACGGGGGCCAACGTCCTGACTTTC
cdr3_aa: CASGLGVTGANVLTF

j_call: TRBJ2-5
d_call: .
v_call: TRBV2
clone_size: .
cdr3_length: 14
cdr3_nt: TGTGCCAGTCTGACAACAGGCATGGGAGAGACCCAGTACTTC
cdr3_aa: CASLTTGMGETQYF

j_call: TRBJ1-1
d_call: .
v_call: TRBV27
clone_size: .
cdr3_length: 14
cdr3_nt: TGTGCCAGCAGTCCAACGAGGGGAGACACTGAAGCTTTCTTT
cdr3_aa: CASSPTRGDTEAFF

j_call: TRBJ2-7
d_call: TRBD1
v_call: TRBV12-3/TRBV12-4
clone_size: medium-sized
cdr3_length: 15
cdr3_nt: TGTGCCAGCAGTGCCGACAGGGTATTCTCCTACGAGCAGTACTTC
cdr3_aa: CASSADRVFSYEQYF

j_call: TRBJ1-2
d_call: .
v_call: TRBV5-1
clone_size: medium-sized
cdr3_length: 12
cdr3_nt: TGCGCCAGCAGCTTGGGACGGAGCGGCTACACCTTC
cdr3_aa: CASSLGRSGYTF

j_call: TRBJ1-1
d_call: .
v_call: TRBV5-4
clone_size: medium-sized
cdr3_length: 14
cdr3_nt: TGTGCCAGCAGCTGGGGGGTGGTGAACACTGAAGCTTTCTTT
cdr3_aa: CASSWGVVNTEAFF

j_call: TRBJ2-7
d_call: .
v_call: TRBV12-3/TRBV12-4
clone_size: medium-sized
cdr3_length: 12
cdr3_nt: TGTGCCAGCAGTTTGAACACTGGCGAGCAGTACTTC
cdr3_aa: CASSLNTGEQYF

j_call: TRBJ1-2
d_call: .
v_call: TRBV3-1
clone_size: few
cdr3_length: 12
cdr3_nt: TGTGCCAGCAGCCAAGTAAACGGCGGCGTGGCCTTC
cdr3_aa: CASSQVNGGVAF

j_call: TRBJ2-1
d_call: .
v_call: TRBV19
clone_size: medium-sized
cdr3_length: 17
cdr3_nt: TGTGCCAGTAGTATAGCACCTGCCCGGTGGGGGTACAATGAGCAGTTCTTC
cdr3_aa: CASSIAPARWGYNEQFF

j_call: TRBJ1-5
d_call: TRBD1
v_call: TRBV6-5
clone_size: large
cdr3_length: 17
cdr3_nt: TGTGCCAGCAGCCGAACAGGGGGCCCTTATAGCAATCAGCCCCAGCATTTT
cdr3_aa: CASSRTGGPYSNQPQHF

j_call: TRBJ2-7
d_call: .
v_call: TRBV7-3
clone_size: medium-sized
cdr3_length: 13
cdr3_nt: TGTGCCAGCAGCTTAGACTCCTCCTACGAGCAGTACTTC
cdr3_aa: CASSLDSSYEQYF

j_call: TRBJ1-2
d_call: .
v_call: TRBV7-9
clone_size: medium-sized
cdr3_length: 15
cdr3_nt: TGTGCCAGCAGCTCCGGCACAGGGTCCAACTATGGCTACACCTTC
cdr3_aa: CASSSGTGSNYGYTF

j_call: TRBJ2-7
d_call: .
v_call: TRBV7-9
clone_size: once
cdr3_length: 13
cdr3_nt: TGTGCCAGCAGCTTAGTCTCGGTTTACGAGCAGTACTTC
cdr3_aa: CASSLVSVYEQYF

j_call: TRBJ1-5
d_call: .
v_call: TRBV20-1
clone_size: medium-sized
cdr3_length: 15
cdr3_nt: TGCAGTGCTACGATCTCCAGGGCCAGCAATCAGCCCCAGCATTTT
cdr3_aa: CSATISRASNQPQHF

j_call: TRBJ2-1
d_call: TRBD2
v_call: TRBV19
clone_size: .
cdr3_length: 14
cdr3_nt: TGTGCCAGTAGCGGACTAGCGGGACGGGGTGAGCAGTTCTTC
cdr3_aa: CASSGLAGRGEQFF

j_call: TRBJ2-3
d_call: .
v_call: TRBV7-9
clone_size: medium-sized
cdr3_length: 15
cdr3_nt: TGTGCCAGCAGCACTACGTCGCTACCCGTACGTACGCAGTATTTT
cdr3_aa: CASSTTSLPVRTQYF

j_call: TRBJ1-6
d_call: .
v_call: TRBV14
clone_size: .
cdr3_length: 17
cdr3_nt: TGTGCCAGCAGCCAAGATGAGAGAAGCTCCTATAATTCACCCCTCCACTTT
cdr3_aa: CASSQDERSSYNSPLHF

j_call: TRBJ1-6
d_call: TRBD1
v_call: TRBV6-5
clone_size: medium-sized
cdr3_length: 15
cdr3_nt: TGTGCCAGCAGTTACGGACAGGGGATTGGTTCACCCCTCCACTTT
cdr3_aa: CASSYGQGIGSPLHF

j_call: TRBJ2-3
d_call: TRBD2
v_call: TRBV9
clone_size: many
cdr3_length: 15
cdr3_nt: TGTGCCAGCAGCGTAACTCGGGGGGGCACAGATACGCAGTATTTT
cdr3_aa: CASSVTRGGTDTQYF

j_call: TRBJ1-1
d_call: .
v_call: TRBV5-1
clone_size: .
cdr3_length: 14
cdr3_nt: TGCGCCAGCAGCTTGGAGGCAGGGGTGACTGAAGCTTTCTTT
cdr3_aa: CASSLEAGVTEAFF

j_call: TRBJ2-3
d_call: TRBD2
v_call: TRBV7-3
clone_size: medium-sized
cdr3_length: 16
cdr3_nt: TGTGCCAGCAGCTTCGAAAGGACTAGCGGCACAGATACGCAGTATTTT
cdr3_aa: CASSFERTSGTDTQYF

j_call: TRBJ2-3
d_call: .
v_call: TRBV19
clone_size: many
cdr3_length: 15
cdr3_nt: TGTGCCAGTAGTATACAGGGGTCAGTCACAGATACGCAGTATTTT
cdr3_aa: CASSIQGSVTDTQYF

j_call: TRBJ2-7
d_call: TRBD1
v_call: TRBV11-3
clone_size: few
cdr3_length: 15
cdr3_nt: TGTGCCAGCAGCTCGGGACAGGGTCCCTCCTACGAGCAGTACTTC
cdr3_aa: CASSSGQGPSYEQYF

j_call: TRBJ2-3
d_call: .
v_call: TRBV28
clone_size: many
cdr3_length: 14
cdr3_nt: TGTGCCAGCAGTTTATTGCAGGGCACAGATACGCAGTATTTT
cdr3_aa: CASSLLQGTDTQYF

j_call: TRBJ2-7
d_call: TRBD1
v_call: TRBV29-1
clone_size: medium-sized
cdr3_length: 14
cdr3_nt: TGCAGCGTTGGAGACAGGGGGAGCTCCTACGAGCAGTACTTC
cdr3_aa: CSVGDRGSSYEQYF

j_call: TRBJ1-3
d_call: .
v_call: TRBV4-1
clone_size: many
cdr3_length: 16
cdr3_nt: TGCGCCAGCAGCCTGGGCGGAGGGGAATCTGGAAACACCATATATTTT
cdr3_aa: CASSLGGGESGNTIYF

j_call: TRBJ2-7
d_call: .
v_call: TRBV6-6
clone_size: medium-sized
cdr3_length: 16
cdr3_nt: TGTGCCAGCAGTAGGGGGCCGATAGCGGACTCCTACGAGCAGTACTTC
cdr3_aa: CASSRGPIADSYEQYF

j_call: TRBJ2-1
d_call: TRBD2
v_call: TRBV11-2
clone_size: few
cdr3_length: 15
cdr3_nt: TGTGCCAGCAGCGTCGGGACTAGCGGGCCCCGAGGGCAGTTCTTC
cdr3_aa: CASSVGTSGPRGQFF

j_call: TRBJ2-5
d_call: .
v_call: TRBV6-5
clone_size: medium-sized
cdr3_length: 13
cdr3_nt: TGTGCCAGCAGCCTTGGGGCAAGTCAGACCCAGTACTTC
cdr3_aa: CASSLGASQTQYF